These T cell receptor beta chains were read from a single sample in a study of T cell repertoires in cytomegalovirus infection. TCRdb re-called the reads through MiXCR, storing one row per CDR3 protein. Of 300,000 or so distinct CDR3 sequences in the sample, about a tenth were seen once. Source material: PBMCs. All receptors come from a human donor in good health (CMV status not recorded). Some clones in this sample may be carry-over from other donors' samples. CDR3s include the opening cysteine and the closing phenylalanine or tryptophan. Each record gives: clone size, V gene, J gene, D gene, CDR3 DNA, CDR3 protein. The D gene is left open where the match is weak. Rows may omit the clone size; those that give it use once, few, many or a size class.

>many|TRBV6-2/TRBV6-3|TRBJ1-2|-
TGTGCCACCCGGACAGACGCCTATGGCTACACCTTC
CATRTDAYGYTF
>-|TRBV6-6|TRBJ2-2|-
TGTGCCAGCAGTTACCGACAGATGAACACCGGGGAGCTGTTTTTT
CASSYRQMNTGELFF
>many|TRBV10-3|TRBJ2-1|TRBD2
TGTGCCATCTCTAGCGGGGCAACTAAGGGTAATGAGCAGTTCTTC
CAISSGATKGNEQFF
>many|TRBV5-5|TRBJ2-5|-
TGTGCCAGCAGCTTGGGGGCAGCCCAAGAGACCCAGTACTTC
CASSLGAAQETQYF
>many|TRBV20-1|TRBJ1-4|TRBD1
TGCAGTGCTAGCCCACAGGGGAGGGAAAAACTGTTTTTT
CSASPQGREKLFF
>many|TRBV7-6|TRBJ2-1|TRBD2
TGTGCCAGCAGCTCCCGACTAGCGGGGGACAATGAGCAGTTCTTC
CASSSRLAGDNEQFF
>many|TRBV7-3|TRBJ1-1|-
TGTGCCAGCAGCCCTGCGGGGATGAACACTGAAGCTTTCTTT
CASSPAGMNTEAFF
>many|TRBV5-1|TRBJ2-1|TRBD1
TGCGCCAGCAGCTTTGAAGGGACAGGGGGCCTCAATGCTCAGTTCTTC
CASSFEGTGGLNAQFF
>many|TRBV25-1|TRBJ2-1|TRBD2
TGTGCCAGCTCTAGCGGGGGGGCTCTGTACAATGAGCAGTTCTTC
CASSSGGALYNEQFF
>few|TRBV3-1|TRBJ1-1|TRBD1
TGTGCCAGCAGCCTAACGACAGGGGGCATGGCTGAAGCTTTCTTT
CASSLTTGGMAEAFF
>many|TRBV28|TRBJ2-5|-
TGTGCCAGCAGTTTAATATCGGTCCCAAGAGAGGCCCAGTACTTC
CASSLISVPREAQYF
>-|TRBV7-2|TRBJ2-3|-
TGTGCCAGCAGCCCGTGGATGGATACGCAGTATTTT
CASSPWMDTQYF
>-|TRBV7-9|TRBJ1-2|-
TGTGCCAGCAGCTTAGGAACGCTCTATGGCTACACCTTC
CASSLGTLYGYTF
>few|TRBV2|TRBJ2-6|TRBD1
TGTGCCAGCACTGGGGACAGTTTACTCTCTGGGGCCAACGTCCTGACTTTC
CASTGDSLLSGANVLTF
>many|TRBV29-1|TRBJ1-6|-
TGCAGCGCCGCCGACGGACATAATTCACCCCTCCACTTT
CSAADGHNSPLHF
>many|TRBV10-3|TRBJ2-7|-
TGTGCCATCAGCCCCGGGGTATACCACGAGCAGTACTTC
CAISPGVYHEQYF
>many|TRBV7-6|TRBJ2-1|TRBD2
TGTGCCAGCAGCTTAGGGAGACTAGCGGGTTCCTACAATGAGCAGTTCTTC
CASSLGRLAGSYNEQFF
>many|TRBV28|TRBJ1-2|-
TGTGCCGGGGGGCCAGCTAACTATGGCTACACCTTC
CAGGPANYGYTF
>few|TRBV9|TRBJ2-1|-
TGTGCCAGCAGCGTAGCGGATTACAATGAGCAGTTCTTC
CASSVADYNEQFF
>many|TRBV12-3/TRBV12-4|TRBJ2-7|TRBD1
TGTGCCAGCAGTCCCGGGACAGGGAACCACTTC
CASSPGTGNHF
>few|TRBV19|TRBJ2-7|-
TGTGCCAGTAGCCTAAAACAGGGAGGGTCCTACGAGCAGTACTTC
CASSLKQGGSYEQYF
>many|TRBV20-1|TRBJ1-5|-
TGCAGTGCTAGAGAGACAGGTAGTCAGCCCCAGCATTTT
CSARETGSQPQHF
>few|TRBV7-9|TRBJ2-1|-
TGTGCCAGCAGCCCCAGTGTCCGCGGAGGAATGACCTCCTACAATGAGCAGTTCTTC
CASSPSVRGGMTSYNEQFF
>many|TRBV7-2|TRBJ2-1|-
TGTGCCAGGGGGGGACCGGGGGAAGATGAGCAGTTCTTC
CARGGPGEDEQFF
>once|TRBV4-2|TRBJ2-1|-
TGTGCCAGCAGCCGAATAGGGGTTTACAATGAGCAGTTCTTC
CASSRIGVYNEQFF
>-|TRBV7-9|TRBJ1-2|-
TGTGCCAGCAGCGCGGGATACTATGGCTACACCTTC
CASSAGYYGYTF
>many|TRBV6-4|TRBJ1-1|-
TGTGCCAGCAGTGACGAGGGGCGGAGCACTGAAGCTTTCTTT
CASSDEGRSTEAFF
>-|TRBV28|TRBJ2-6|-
TGTGCCAGCAACTCAGGCGGCTCTGGGGCCAACGTCCTGACTTTC
CASNSGGSGANVLTF
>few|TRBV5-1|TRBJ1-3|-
TGCGCCAGCAGAGAGGGGGGGCGCGACACCATATATTTT
CASREGGRDTIYF
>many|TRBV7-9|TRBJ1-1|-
TGTGCCAGCAGCCTAAGAAATACGAACACTGAAGCTTTCTTT
CASSLRNTNTEAFF
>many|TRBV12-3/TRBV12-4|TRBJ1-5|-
TGTGCCAGCAGTTTACGACAGACCTTCGGCAATCAGCCCCAGCATTTT
CASSLRQTFGNQPQHF
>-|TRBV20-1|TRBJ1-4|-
TGCAGTGCCATGGGTACCGGACTCGCCGGAAAACTGTTTTTT
CSAMGTGLAGKLFF
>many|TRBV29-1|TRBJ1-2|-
TGCAGCGTTGAAGGAATCAACAGGGTGGGTGGCTACACCTTC
CSVEGINRVGGYTF
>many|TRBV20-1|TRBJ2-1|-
TGCAGTGCTAGAGATCAGACCAATGAGCAGTTCTTC
CSARDQTNEQFF
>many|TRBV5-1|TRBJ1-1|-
TGCGCCAGCAGCGGGAAGGCCGGGTTTGGCACTGAAGCTTTCTTT
CASSGKAGFGTEAFF
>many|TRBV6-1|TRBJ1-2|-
TGTGCCAGCAGCTGGACCGGGACCGCCTATGGCTACACCTTC
CASSWTGTAYGYTF
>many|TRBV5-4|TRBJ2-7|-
TGTGCCAGCAGCTTTGGTAATAGTTTCTCCTACGAGCAGTACTTC
CASSFGNSFSYEQYF
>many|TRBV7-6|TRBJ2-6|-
TGTGCCAGCAGCTTAGAAGGTTCTGGGGCCAACGTCCTGACTTTC
CASSLEGSGANVLTF
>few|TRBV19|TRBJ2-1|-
TGTGCCAGTAGTACCTCACAGGGAGTGCACAATGAGCAGTTCTTC
CASSTSQGVHNEQFF
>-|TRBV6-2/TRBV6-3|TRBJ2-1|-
TGTGCCAGCAGTTCCCATTCGGGGGGCCCCTACAATGAGCAGTTCTTC
CASSSHSGGPYNEQFF
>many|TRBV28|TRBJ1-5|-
TGTGCCAGCAGTTTATCCGGGCCGGGAGGCAATCAGCCCCAGCATTTT
CASSLSGPGGNQPQHF
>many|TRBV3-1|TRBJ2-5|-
TGTGCCAGCAGCCAAGTGAACGAAATTGGAGAGACCCAGTACTTC
CASSQVNEIGETQYF
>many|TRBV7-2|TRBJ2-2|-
TGTGCCAGCAGCCCCCGTTTCGGGCAGAACACCGGGGAGCTGTTTTTT
CASSPRFGQNTGELFF
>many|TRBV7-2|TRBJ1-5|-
TGTGCCAGCAGCTCCGACCCTAGCAATCAGCCCCAGCATTTT
CASSSDPSNQPQHF
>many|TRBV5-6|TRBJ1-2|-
TGTGCCAGCAGCTTGAGGACAACTACACACTATGGCTACACCTTC
CASSLRTTTHYGYTF
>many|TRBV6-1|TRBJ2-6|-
TGTGCCAACTCCATTTCAGGGGTCCCTGGGGCCAACGTCCTGACTTTC
CANSISGVPGANVLTF
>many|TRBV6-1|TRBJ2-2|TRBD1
TGTGCCAGCAGGCCATCGGGACAGGGAAGGACCGGGGAGCTGTTTTTT
CASRPSGQGRTGELFF
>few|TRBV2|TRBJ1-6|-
TGTGCCAGCAGCCAAGAGAGCTCCTATAATTCACCCCTCCACTTT
CASSQESSYNSPLHF
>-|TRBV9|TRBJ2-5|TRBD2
TGTGCCAGCAGCGTAGCTAGCGGGGCTCAAGAGACCCAGTACTTC
CASSVASGAQETQYF
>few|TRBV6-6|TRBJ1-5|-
TGTGCCAGCAGTTACTCCAACGTTGGGAGTCAGCCCCAGCATTTT
CASSYSNVGSQPQHF
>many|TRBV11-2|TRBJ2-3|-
TGTGCCAGCAGCCCTGTCCAGGGAACGGATACGCAGTATTTT
CASSPVQGTDTQYF
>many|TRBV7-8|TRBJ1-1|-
TGTGCCAGCAGCTTAGAGGGGTCTGTCGGCACTGAAGCTTTCTTT
CASSLEGSVGTEAFF
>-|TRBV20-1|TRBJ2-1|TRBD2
TGCAGTGCCCAGAGGACTAGCGGAATAAGGCAGTTCTTC
CSAQRTSGIRQFF